These T cell receptor beta chains were read from a single sample in a study of CD8 T cells in Susac syndrome. MiXCR, applied by TCRdb to the immunoSEQ multiplex PCR reads, yields one record per CDR3 protein. There are approximately 200,000 distinct CDR3 sequences in the sample; about 94% occur only once, and around 0.14% lies in the top ten. Sequences were obtained from CD8+ T cells from PBMCs. The receptors were gathered from a human donor with multiple sclerosis. The CDR3 runs from the conserved cysteine through the conserved F or W. The D gene is left open where the match is weak. Not all rows give a size; the values are once, few, many and, for expanded clones, a class.

abundance: .
d_gene: .
j_gene: TRBJ2-7
v_gene: TRBV20-1
CDR3nt: TGCAGTGCTAGAGATCCGATCGCCGCAGGGTATGGAGCCTACGAGCAGTACTTC
CDR3aa: CSARDPIAAGYGAYEQYF

abundance: .
d_gene: .
j_gene: TRBJ2-2
v_gene: TRBV2
CDR3nt: TGTGCCAGCAGTGGTCGAGGGTCCGGCACCGGGGAGCTGTTTTTT
CDR3aa: CASSGRGSGTGELFF

abundance: once
d_gene: TRBD2
j_gene: TRBJ2-3
v_gene: TRBV9
CDR3nt: TGTGCCAGCAGCGGCGGGACTAGCGGGGGGTATACTAGCACAGATACGCAGTATTTT
CDR3aa: CASSGGTSGGYTSTDTQYF

abundance: .
d_gene: .
j_gene: TRBJ1-1
v_gene: TRBV9
CDR3nt: TGTGCCAGCAGCGTAGATGAACAGGAAGCTTTCTTT
CDR3aa: CASSVDEQEAFF

abundance: .
d_gene: .
j_gene: TRBJ2-2
v_gene: TRBV19
CDR3nt: TGTGCCATCCAAGAGTGGGACACCGGGGAGCTGTTTTTT
CDR3aa: CAIQEWDTGELFF

abundance: .
d_gene: .
j_gene: TRBJ2-7
v_gene: TRBV19
CDR3nt: TGTGCCAGTAGGTTCGGTGGGCATCAGTACTTC
CDR3aa: CASRFGGHQYF

abundance: .
d_gene: .
j_gene: TRBJ2-6
v_gene: TRBV30
CDR3nt: TGTGCCTGGAGTGTGGGTTATTCTGGGGCCAACGTCCTGACTTTC
CDR3aa: CAWSVGYSGANVLTF

abundance: .
d_gene: .
j_gene: TRBJ2-5
v_gene: TRBV12-3/TRBV12-4
CDR3nt: TGTGCCAGCAGGGATCAGGGGTTTGAGACCCAGTACTTC
CDR3aa: CASRDQGFETQYF

abundance: .
d_gene: TRBD1
j_gene: TRBJ2-1
v_gene: TRBV27
CDR3nt: TGTGCCAGCAGTTTGGACAGGGGGAGTGAGCAGTTCTTC
CDR3aa: CASSLDRGSEQFF

abundance: .
d_gene: .
j_gene: TRBJ1-2
v_gene: TRBV29-1
CDR3nt: TGCAGCGTCATTGATCAGACAGTGTTAAACTATGGCTACACCTTC
CDR3aa: CSVIDQTVLNYGYTF

abundance: .
d_gene: .
j_gene: TRBJ2-7
v_gene: TRBV10-2
CDR3nt: TGCGCCAGCAGTGACCGTTTGCCCCACGACTACTACGAGCAGTACTTC
CDR3aa: CASSDRLPHDYYEQYF

abundance: .
d_gene: .
j_gene: TRBJ2-1
v_gene: TRBV7-7
CDR3nt: TGTGCTAGCAGCTTAGCGTTACCCGGCCCAAGCTCGAGTATCGATGAGCAGTTCTTC
CDR3aa: CASSLALPGPSSSIDEQFF

abundance: .
d_gene: .
j_gene: TRBJ2-3
v_gene: TRBV29-1
CDR3nt: TGCAGCGTAGCCGCCCCCTCTGGCCCCGCGACGCAGTATTTT
CDR3aa: CSVAAPSGPATQYF

abundance: .
d_gene: .
j_gene: TRBJ2-2
v_gene: TRBV9
CDR3nt: TGTGCCAGCAGCGCCTCGGGAGCCCCGAACACCGGGGAGCTGTTTTTT
CDR3aa: CASSASGAPNTGELFF

abundance: .
d_gene: .
j_gene: TRBJ1-1
v_gene: TRBV29-1
CDR3nt: TGCAGCGTTGAGTGGGGGGGCTGGGTTTTCTTT
CDR3aa: CSVEWGGWVFF

abundance: .
d_gene: .
j_gene: TRBJ2-1
v_gene: TRBV7-9
CDR3nt: TGTGCCACCACGGGGAGCTCCTACAATGAGCAGTTCTTC
CDR3aa: CATTGSSYNEQFF

abundance: .
d_gene: TRBD1
j_gene: TRBJ2-2
v_gene: TRBV30
CDR3nt: TGTGCCTGGAGTACCCCCGACAGGGCGAACACCGGGGAGCTGTTTTTT
CDR3aa: CAWSTPDRANTGELFF

abundance: .
d_gene: TRBD2
j_gene: TRBJ2-1
v_gene: TRBV7-7
CDR3nt: TGTGCTAGCAGCCCCGGGACTAGCCGATACTACAATGAGCAGTTCTTC
CDR3aa: CASSPGTSRYYNEQFF

abundance: few
d_gene: .
j_gene: TRBJ2-7
v_gene: TRBV6-5
CDR3nt: TGTGCCTCTGGAGGACCCTACGAGCAGTACTTC
CDR3aa: CASGGPYEQYF

abundance: .
d_gene: .
j_gene: TRBJ2-7
v_gene: TRBV7-9
CDR3nt: TGTGCCAGTCATCCCGCGGGCTCCGACTACGAGCAGTACTTC
CDR3aa: CASHPAGSDYEQYF